This entry features one TCR beta chain sequence. Its antigen is as yet unknown. The source of the sample is a study of shared clonotypes between healthy human individuals. General study results and limits: Memory subsets generally showed lower estimated richness than naive subsets.

The CDR3 spans 15 residues. Germline-derived CDR1 and CDR2 are SEHNR and FQNEAQ (reference sequence). V lost 5 bases to trimming and J lost 2 bases; unmatched junction nucleotides: 9. This table comes from immunoSEQ multiplex PCR, and its TCRdb copy is limited to in-frame clones, with some not included. Among 2,100,000 or so clones listed, 90% to 97% were seen once. The clonotype originates from a young man in good health. The chain links TRBV7-9 to TRBJ2-7, with 7 bases matching TRBD1. Sample: naive CD4+ T cells sorted from blood. Subset: CD45RA+ positively selected. The CDR3 spells CASSPKTGSPYEQYF. The CDR3 DNA sequence: TGTGCCAGCAGCCCCAAGACAGGGTCCCCCTACGAGCAGTACTTC.